The entry that follows covers one TCR beta chain sequence. The target antigen is unknown. These data come from a study of T cell responses to AZD1222 COVID-19 vaccine. General study results and limits: Spike-wide coverage was observed for vaccine-associated CD4 TCRs, with dominant responses at 160-218 and 743-854. Clonal diversity was possibly underestimated; the donors were predominantly white British and more often female. As reported, nearly half of all spike-specific TCRs target variant regions that are unmutated.

Second-dose timings of about 4 or about 12 weeks were pooled. The CDR3 is 14 amino acids. Germline CDR1 and CDR2: KGHSH and LQKENI. V trimming: 2 bases; J trimming: 5 bases; junction bases outside the gene matches: 5. Method: immunoSEQ multiplex PCR; TCRdb's copy keeps in-frame clones and lacks some. This table holds roughly 270,000 clones, about 94% found once. Sequencing was performed on peripheral blood, taken 28 days after the second AZD1222 dose. This chain links TRBV18 with TRBJ1-1; 7 bases map to TRBD1. The source of this sequence is an adult who received the AZD1222 COVID-19 vaccine. CDR3 sequence: CASSPGQEETEAFF. In nucleotides, the CDR3 is TGTGCCAGCTCACCAGGACAGGAAGAAACTGAAGCTTTCTTT.